This TCR beta chain was profiled in a study of T cells in Graves' hyperthyroidism and ophthalmopathy. Amplified TCR beta CDR3 regions derived from RNA transcripts. The TCR CDR3 first-round RT-PCR relied on the HTBI primer set. TCRdb used MiXCR to reprocess the multiplex PCR reads, holding one entry per CDR3 protein. This repertoire shows roughly 580,000 distinct CDR3 sequences, around 46% found once; its top ten account for 8.2%. This CDR3 is 16 amino acids long. The V end was cut by 1 base, the J end by 4 bases, with 19 bases between. Germline lookup yields CDR1 DFQATT and CDR2 SNEGSKA (reference sequence). Hyperthyroidism, newly diagnosed and lasting under 2 months, affected patients aged 18 to 65.

The chain couples TRBV20-1 to TRBJ1-2, with D possibly being TRBD1 (6 bases). The sequenced material came from peripheral blood or thyroid tissue (not recorded which). The TCR was taken from a woman aged 18-30 years with Graves' hyperthyroidism. This CDR3 is CSARGGNLGQPYGYTF. CDR3 nucleotide sequence: TGCAGTGCTAGAGGGGGGAACCTTGGACAGCCCTATGGCTACACCTTC.